This TCR beta chain was observed in a study of cytomegalovirus exposure and HLA in healthy donors. General study findings and limits: The records held CMV serostatus as the only immune exposure information. In a later analysis, V- and J-gene trimming of beta chains associated with a DCLRE1C missense variant, replicated independently. Excluded: some indistinguishable V segments such as TRBV6-2 and TRBV6-3.

This PCR relied on a set of 60 Vbeta primers and 13 Jbeta primers. As handled by the study authors: In a later analysis, the count reached 80 million or so unique TCR beta chains, with 10 million to 14 million shared. Assay used: immunoSEQ multiplex PCR; TCRdb lists only in-frame clones, some missing. V, J and clone size are those of that table, while D and trimming were read from the DNA. The sample comprises about 210,000 clones, 82% of which are singletons, and about 6.4% rests with the top ten. With 3 bases clipped from V and 7 bases from J, the junction kept 4 bases outside the gene matches. The germline CDR1 and CDR2 sequences are SNHLY and FYNNEI. CDR3 length: 14 residues. This clone was detected only once. As yet, its antigen is unknown.

This chain connects TRBV2 to TRBJ2-1; 9 positions match TRBD2. The source of this sequence is a man aged 40-55 years in good health and CMV-seropositive. The specimen sequenced was PBMCs. As DNA, the CDR3 is TGTGCCAGCAGTGATAGCGGGAGAGGGAATGAGCAGTTCTTC. Translated: CASSDSGRGNEQFF.